This TCR beta chain was captured in a study of tumor-infiltrating lymphocytes in primary liver carcinoma. On the study more broadly: The neoplasms were of stage T1-T3 N0M0, with dimensions of roughly 4 to 11 cm across.

This clonotype was counted once. A much more abundant neighbour one base away suggests this may be a read error. Since no conserved phenylalanine or tryptophan closes the CDR3, a read error is the likely cause. Researchers generated TCR beta cDNA from approximately 500 ng of total RNA, relying on a constant-region primer. Slightly modified ARM-PCR with three nested multiplex PCR rounds yielded TCR beta libraries. Rounds one and two of PCR, each of roughly 10 cycles, were primed with TRBV1-TRBV30 forward primers and a C-beta reverse primer. TCRdb re-called the multiplex PCR reads through MiXCR, storing one row per CDR3 protein. Counted here are fewer than 80,000 distinct CDR3 sequences, roughly two thirds occurring once; the ten biggest clones make up about 25%. Germline CDR1 MDHEN, CDR2 SYDVKM. V dropped 5 bases and J dropped 4; count of bases not matched to a gene: 7. There are 15 residues in the CDR3.

The source material, roughly 18-30 mg of unsorted bulk tissue, was used to co-extract RNA and DNA. The clonotype comes from a man aged 35-49 years with primary liver carcinoma and hepatitis B virus infection. The sequenced sample consisted of tumor-adjacent normal liver tissue. The chain couples TRBV28 to TRBJ2-5; 10 positions match TRBD1. The CDR3 DNA reads TGTGCCAGCAGTCCCGGACAGGGGGAGAGAGAGACCCAGTACTAC. This encodes CASSPGQGERETQYY.